One sample yielded the 13 T cell receptor beta chains listed below, sequenced in a study of CD8+CD57+ T cells in acquired aplastic anemia. The use of genomic DNA as template underpinned the TCR beta VDJ and CDR3 profiling. Each CDR3 protein gets one entry after TCRdb re-called the reads with MiXCR. The data show around 400,000 distinct CDR3 sequences, about 70% seen once. Sequencing was performed on sorted CD4+, CD8+, or CD8+CD57+ T cells (not recorded which) from PBMCs. Every receptor here comes from a human donor in good health, serving as a control.

The gene calls are TRBV7-2 and TRBJ2-7; D perhaps matches TRBD1 (6 bases). This CDR3 has 15 residues. Trimming took off 5 bases at V and 13 bases at J, with 27 bases between the two ends. Germline V gene data show CDR1 as SGHTA and CDR2 as FQGNSA. The CDR3 sequence is CASSRDTGAGYDDYF. The CDR3 DNA is TGTGCCAGCAGCAGGGACACCGGGGCAGGCTACGATGACTACTTC. Full variable domain (remainder filled in from reference TRBV7-2 and TRBJ2-7): GAGVSQSPSNKVTEKGKDVELRCDPISGHTALYWYRQSLGQGLEFLIYFQGNSAPDKSGLPSDRFSAERTGGSVSTLTIQRTQQEDSAVYLCASSRDTGAGYDDYFGPGTRLTVT.

The chain carries TRBV7-9 and TRBJ1-2; unclear D gene. Germline V gene data show CDR1 as SEHNR and CDR2 as FQNEAQ (reference sequence). CDR3 size: 15 residues. Trimming pared 1 base from V and 6 bases from J, leaving 15 bases between. CDR3 amino acids: CASSLGLLGRNGYTF. The CDR3 DNA reads as TGTGCCAGCAGCTTAGGATTGCTGGGTAGGAATGGCTACACCTTC.

As concerns this clonotype: Since no conserved phenylalanine or tryptophan closes the CDR3, a read error is the likely cause. It is unclear where the CDR3 begins or ends on the DNA, so no DNA is shown, and the CDR3 is as TCRdb lists it. The chain carries TRBV7-2 and TRBJ1-5. CDR1 and CDR2 from the germline V gene are SGHTA and FQGNSA. The CDR3 is made up of 11 amino acids, end residues included. Here the CDR3 reads CASSLGAAMNT.

With regard to this clonotype: Because it lacks the conserved phenylalanine or tryptophan at the end, this CDR3 is likely a read error. Because the CDR3's place on the DNA is in doubt, the DNA is left out and the CDR3 is given as listed by TCRdb. V is TRBV15 and J is TRBJ1-5; no check of the table's D call, TRBD1, against the DNA was made. The CDR3 is 13 amino acids long, termini counted. Germline CDR1 reads LNHNV; CDR2 reads YYDKDF (reference sequence). CDR3 in amino acids: CASSLFRDRPPHL.

The gene calls are TRBV10-3 and TRBJ2-7; unclear D gene. Trimming removed 0 bases at V and 7 bases at J, with 7 bases between. This CDR3 has 12 amino acids. The germline gives CDR1 ENHRY, CDR2 SYGVKD. Here the CDR3 reads CAISESMGEQYF. The CDR3 bases are TGTGCCATCAGTGAGTCGATGGGAGAGCAGTACTTC.

The chain uses TRBV7-2 and TRBJ2-5, with 16 bases identical to TRBD2. Germline V gene sequence: CDR1 SGHTA, CDR2 FQGNSA. The CDR3 sequence is 17 residues long. V shed 4 bases and J 5 bases; nucleotides not matched to a gene: 7. In nucleotides, the CDR3 is TGTGCCAGCAGCTCGTCGGGACTAGCGGGGGGGCCGGAGACCCAGTACTTC. This codes for CASSSSGLAGGPETQYF.

V is TRBV7-2 and J is TRBJ2-2; 10 positions agree with TRBD2. Trimming at V came to 0 bases and at J to 5 bases, leaving 9 bases not matched to a gene. The CDR3 totals 18 residues. Germline CDR1 and CDR2: SGHTA and FQGNSA. CDR3 amino acids: CASSLAGASGGWTGELFF. The CDR3 DNA reads TGTGCCAGCAGCTTAGCAGGGGCTAGCGGGGGTTGGACCGGGGAGCTGTTTTTT.

The J gene is TRBJ1-1, the V gene TRBV10-3; D is undetermined. The germline V gene has CDR1 ENHRY and CDR2 SYGVKD. The CDR3 consists of 13 residues. V was cut by 4 bases and J by 6 bases, with 12 bases left in between. The CDR3 nucleotides are TGTGCCATCAGTGGAGGTTGGCAGCCTGAAGCTTTCTTT. Its translation: CAISGGWQPEAFF.

This clonotype appeared a single time. V gene TRBV5-4 combines with J gene TRBJ1-6; D remains unclear. V lost 4 bases, J lost 13 bases, and 15 bases lay in between. The CDR3 consists of 13 residues. Per germline, CDR1 SGHNT and CDR2 YYREEE (reference sequence). The CDR3: CASSAGRISPLHF. The CDR3 DNA is TGTGCCAGCAGCGCGGGCCGGATAAGTCCCCTCCACTTT.

The J gene is TRBJ1-1, the V gene TRBV7-8, with D perhaps TRBD1 (6 bases). Trimming took off 3 bases at V and 10 bases at J, with 21 bases between the two ends. The CDR3 is made up of 15 amino acids. The germline V gene encodes CDR1 SGHVS and CDR2 FQNEAQ. The CDR3 DNA follows: TGTGCCAGCAGCTTCGGGGGGGCCAGGAAAGCTGTAGCTTTCTTT. It is translated as CASSFGGARKAVAFF.

Worth noting for this clonotype: A much more abundant neighbour one base away suggests this may be a read error. This sequence joins TRBV5-4 and TRBJ2-7; TRBD1 matches 9 bases. The germline V gene encodes CDR1 SGHNT and CDR2 YYREEE (reference sequence). The V gene end was trimmed by 4 bases and the J gene end by 2 bases; junction bases not matched to a gene: 4. This CDR3 spans 14 amino acids. The CDR3: CASSQRQGAYEQYF. Written as DNA, the CDR3 is TGTGCCAGCAGCCAGAGACAGGGGGCCTACGAGCAGTACTTC.

Worth noting for this clonotype: Mismatch with germline at one junction end may stem from a read error. This chain uses TRBV2 with TRBJ1-2, with no clear D. CDR1 is SNHLY, CDR2 FYNNEI, per germline. This CDR3 region has 19 residues. The CDR3 sequence is CASNTDRSIPVFGNYGYAF. The DNA of the CDR3 is TGTGCCAGCAATACCGACCGTTCTATTCCCGTTTTTGGAAACTATGGCTACGCCTTC.

At least ten counts were recorded for this clonotype. J is TRBJ1-2 and V is TRBV7-2; 8 bases fit TRBD1. The V and J ends lost 5 bases and 7 bases, in that order; junction bases with no gene match: 9. This CDR3 spans 14 amino acids. The germline CDR1 and CDR2 sequences are SGHTA and FQGNSA. CDR3 in DNA: TGTGCCAGCAGCCATAATCAGGGGGCGCGTGGCTACACCTTC. Translating gives CASSHNQGARGYTF. Looking up the rest from reference TRBV7-2 and TRBJ1-2 gives the full variable domain: GAGVSQSPSNKVTEKGKDVELRCDPISGHTALYWYRQSLGQGLEFLIYFQGNSAPDKSGLPSDRFSAERTGGSVSTLTIQRTQQEDSAVYLCASSHNQGARGYTFGSGTRLTVV.